This TCR beta chain was documented in a study of T cell responses to AZD1222 COVID-19 vaccine (dated by TCRdb to the early 2020s). General notes on the study: TCR sequencing covered fewer than 250 trial participants: 200 to 220 given two doses of AZD1222 and 26 given two doses of MenACWY control vaccine. Enrollment into the trials was organized by age into subgroups of 18-55, 56-69 and 70-plus years, and those subgroups contained roughly 140, 27 and 60 TCR-sequenced participants, respectively. Study-wide findings and limitations: Conclusions about previously exposed vaccinees are limited, since just six AZD1222 recipients were seropositive for SARS-CoV-2 at baseline. In the small 56-69-year group, the increase in depth fell short of significance, most likely because of low power. After two AZD1222 doses, spike-specific TCR breadth and depth were significantly higher than at day 0 and than in MenACWY recipients. Reportedly, close to half of the unique spike-specific TCRs recognized epitopes lying outside the regions that are mutated in the B.1.351 and B.1.1.7 variants. The whole spike protein was spanned by vaccine-associated CD4 TCRs, and dominant responses were seen in regions 160-218 and 743-854. Participants were mostly white British and included more females than males, and it was suggested by the authors that clonal diversity may have been underestimated. No day 14 peak-response samples were available, so repertoires were characterized only after the peak T cell response.

As concerns this clone: Its antigen remains unidentified. Base quality data are lacking; no much larger clone is found one base away.

The CDR3 regions of human TCRbeta chains were analyzed by immunosequencing. The published analysis was carried out like this. Repertoire TCRs were matched against a reference library of SARS-CoV-2-specific TCRs generated with the MIRA antigen-specificity platform. Breadth was defined as the fraction of unique TCRs that were SARS-CoV-2-associated, and depth was defined as the fraction of total T cells that were SARS-CoV-2-associated. Using the MIRA data, each spike-specific TCR was assigned both to the spike region to which the TCR was reactive and to a CD4 or CD8 class. Log10-transformed breadth and depth values were compared by one-way ANOVA with Sidak's multiple comparisons tests. Held by TCRdb, this immuneACCESS table contains in-frame sequences only and omits some clones. Under half of the omission traces to an unresolved V gene where checked; the cause of the rest is unknown. That table furnishes V, J and clone size, whereas the DNA furnished D and trimming. The sample table shows approximately 50,000 clones, and around nine tenths are seen once. In total, the top ten clones hold 6.9% of the sample.

Reading the label with the study, this specimen's time point is: about 28 days (+/-7) after the second vaccine dose. AZD1222 recipients given second doses at about 4 weeks or at about 12 weeks were pooled, since spike-specific TCR depth and breadth were not found to differ between the two schedules. The vaccinee samples were drawn from two UK trials, COV001 and COV002, one of which was a single-blind randomized controlled phase 2/3 trial testing AZD1222 (ChAdOx1 nCoV-19) in healthy adults. For TCRbeta chain sequencing, PBMC samples from trial participants were taken at day 0 and at day 28 after the second dose. This TCR was recovered from an adult who received the AZD1222 COVID-19 vaccine. The sequencing used peripheral blood, collected 28 days after the second AZD1222 dose.

The nucleotide sequence reads TGTGCCATCAGTGATCACCAGTCCTACGAGCAGTACTTC. It translates to CAISDHQSYEQYF. The rearrangement combines TRBV10-3 with TRBJ2-7; the D gene cannot be resolved reliably. CDR1 ENHRY and CDR2 SYGVKD are derived from the germline V gene. The CDR3 starts with the cysteine, ends with the phenylalanine, and has 13 residues. Kept here is only the CDR3 DNA, which spans 39 bases and is read in frame from base 1. Cut back by 3 bases and 1 base, the V and J ends lie 7 bases apart.